The source of this T cell receptor beta chain is a study of blood T cell repertoires in COVID-19. The data were produced by immunoSEQ multiplex PCR, yet TCRdb's version contains in-frame clones alone and is incomplete. Of about 200,000 clones in the sample, 70% to 90% are singletons; the top ten hold 9.5% to 13%. Germline CDR1 is LNHDA and CDR2 is SQIVND (reference sequence). Trimming stripped 4 bases from V and 7 bases from J, with 14 bases between. This CDR3 has 13 residues. The TCR was taken from a human donor with active or convalescent COVID-19. The donor label of this sample is uncertain. The rearrangement links TRBV19 to TRBJ2-7; possible D gene TRBD1, 6 bases. The sample taken for sequencing was peripheral blood. DNA for the CDR3: TGTGCCAGTAGTACCGTTACAGGGCTGGAGCAGTACTTC. Translated: CASSTVTGLEQYF.